The 13 T cell receptor beta chains given below trace back to one sample, sequenced in a study of cytomegalovirus exposure and HLA in healthy donors. The PCR contained 60 Vbeta and 13 Jbeta primers. Here immunoSEQ multiplex PCR was the method, and the copy in TCRdb shows in-frame clones only, minus some. The table includes 85,000 to 100,000 clones, roughly 76% detected once. Sequenced sample: PBMCs. The receptors come from a human donor in good health.

As DNA, the CDR3 is TGCGCCAGCAGCTTACAGGGGGCTGGGCAGCCCCAGCATTTT. Amino acids: CASSLQGAGQPQHF. V gene TRBV5-1 combines with J gene TRBJ1-5; TRBD1 agrees at 9 bases. The CDR3 loop spans 14 amino acids. With 2 bases clipped from V and 7 bases from J, the junction kept 4 bases outside the gene matches. The germline gives CDR1 SGHRS, CDR2 YFSETQ.

This sequence joins TRBV2 and TRBJ2-7; 9 bases map to TRBD1. V lost 6 bases to trimming and J lost 2 bases; unmatched junction nucleotides: 5. Germline V lookup: CDR1 SNHLY, CDR2 FYNNEI. This CDR3 has 14 residues. This CDR3 reads CASSRDRATYEQYF. The CDR3 DNA sequence: TGTGCCAGCAGCCGGGACAGGGCAACCTACGAGCAGTACTTC.

V gene TRBV5-1 combines with J gene TRBJ2-6; D not resolved. V lost 7 bases, J lost 2 bases, and 10 bases lay in between. This CDR3 region has 14 residues. CDR1 and CDR2 from the germline V gene are SGHRS and YFSETQ. For the CDR3, the DNA is TGCGCCAGCCGCCCACAGCCTGGGGCCAACGTCCTGACTTTC. Translating it yields CASRPQPGANVLTF.

This clone was picked up one time. The chain has TRBV5-5 and TRBJ1-1; the match to TRBD1 covers 8 bases. CDR1 and CDR2 from the germline V gene are SGHKS and YYEKEE (reference sequence). J gave up 10 bases and V 0 bases, and 2 bases lay outside the gene matches. The CDR3 totals 12 residues. CDR3 coding DNA: TGTGCCAGCAGCTTGGGAACAGGGGGAGCTTTCTTT. Its translation: CASSLGTGGAFF.

The chain couples TRBV5-5 to TRBJ2-7, with TRBD2 identical over 13 bases. Germline values: CDR1 SGHKS, CDR2 YYEKEE (reference sequence). This CDR3 has 15 residues. Losses at the gene ends were 4 bases for V and 3 bases for J; bases not matched to a gene: 4. CDR3 region: CASSLGTSGIYEQYF. The CDR3 nucleotides are TGTGCCAGCAGCCTGGGGACTAGCGGGATCTACGAGCAGTACTTC.

V and J are TRBV30 and TRBJ1-5, with D possibly matching TRBD1 (6 bases). Trimming shortened V by 1 base and J by 0 bases, and 13 bases separated the two germline ends. Germline V lookup: CDR1 GTSNPN, CDR2 SVGIG (reference sequence). The CDR3 sequence is 16 residues long. CDR3 coding DNA: TGTGCCTGGAGTGGGCAGGGGCGGTATAGCAATCAGCCCCAGCATTTT. It specifies CAWSGQGRYSNQPQHF.

This clone was seen only once. The V gene is TRBV10-3, the J gene TRBJ2-2; 10 nucleotides agree with TRBD2. The CDR3 runs 16 residues. The germline V gene has CDR1 ENHRY and CDR2 SYGVKD. Losses at the gene ends were 6 bases for V and 2 bases for J; bases not matched to a gene: 6. The CDR3: CAIRVLAGDNTGELFF. The CDR3 nucleotides are TGTGCCATCAGGGTTCTAGCGGGGGACAACACCGGGGAGCTGTTTTTT.

The rearrangement links TRBV7-2 to TRBJ2-3; 7 bases fit TRBD1. Looked up from germline, CDR1 is SGHTA and CDR2 is FQGNSA. This CDR3 spans 17 amino acids. V was clipped by 2 bases and J by 2 bases; unmatched bases: 10. CDR3 nucleotides: TGTGCCAGCAGCTTATCGGGCCCCGGACAGGTCACAGATACGCAGTATTTT. Protein sequence: CASSLSGPGQVTDTQYF.

This clone was seen only once. The CDR3, as DNA: TGCGCCAGCAGCTTATCCTCCCAGTATGAGCAGTTCTTC. As protein: CASSLSSQYEQFF. This chain links TRBV5-1 with TRBJ2-1; D gene ambiguous. The CDR3 spans 13 residues. Germline CDR1 reads SGHRS; CDR2 reads YFSETQ. V lost 2 bases, J lost 8 bases, and 11 bases lay in between.

V is TRBV7-2 and J is TRBJ2-2, with a tentative D call TRBD2 (6 bases). The CDR3 sequence is 12 residues long. V was shortened by 1 base and J by 15 bases, with 12 bases between the two germline ends. Germline-derived CDR1 and CDR2 are SGHTA and FQGNSA. The CDR3 spells CASSLELAALFF. The DNA for the CDR3 is TGTGCCAGCAGCTTAGAACTAGCAGCGTTGTTTTTT.

This rearrangement joins TRBV19 to TRBJ1-2, with D possibly matching TRBD1 (6 bases). V dropped 4 bases and J dropped 4 bases, with 13 bases sitting between them. This CDR3 spans 14 amino acids. Germline CDR1 LNHDA, CDR2 SQIVND (reference sequence). The CDR3 coding sequence is TGTGCCAGTAGTAAAACCGGACAGAGCTATGGCTACACCTTC. Protein: CASSKTGQSYGYTF.

The CDR3 reads CASSLYRGNTEAFF. CDR3 bases: TGTGCCAGCAGCCTCTACAGGGGGAATACTGAAGCTTTCTTT. The J gene is TRBJ1-1, the V gene TRBV5-5, with 8 nucleotides matching TRBD1. CDR1 and CDR2 from the germline V gene are SGHKS and YYEKEE (reference sequence). With 4 bases clipped from V and 5 bases from J, the junction kept 7 bases outside the gene matches. The CDR3 is 14 residues long.

J is TRBJ2-5 and V is TRBV29-1; the match to TRBD1 covers 9 bases. With the DNA end fitting TRBJ2-7 better, the J assignment may be wrong. Germline CDR1 SQVTM, CDR2 ANQGSEA. This CDR3 region has 15 residues. DNA for the CDR3: TGCAGCGTTGAGCGACCGGGACAGGGAATTGCCGAGCAGTACTTC. Residues: CSVERPGQGIAEQYF.